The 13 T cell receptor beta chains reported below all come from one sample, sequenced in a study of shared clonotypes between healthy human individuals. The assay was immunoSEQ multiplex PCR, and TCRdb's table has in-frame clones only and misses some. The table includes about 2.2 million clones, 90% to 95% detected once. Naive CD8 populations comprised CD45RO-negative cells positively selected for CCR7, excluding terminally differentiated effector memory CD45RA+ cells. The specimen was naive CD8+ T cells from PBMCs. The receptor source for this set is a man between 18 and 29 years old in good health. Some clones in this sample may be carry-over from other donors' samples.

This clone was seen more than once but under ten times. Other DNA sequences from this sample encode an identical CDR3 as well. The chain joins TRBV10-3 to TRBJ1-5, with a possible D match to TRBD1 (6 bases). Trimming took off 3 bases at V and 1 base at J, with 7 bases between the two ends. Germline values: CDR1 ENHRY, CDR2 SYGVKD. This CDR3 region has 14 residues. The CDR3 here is CAISEGGSNQPQHF. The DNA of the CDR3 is TGTGCCATCAGTGAAGGGGGGAGCAATCAGCCCCAGCATTTT.

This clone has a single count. In nucleotides, the CDR3 is TGTGCCAGCAGCTTAAGTGGGAGATACAATCAGCCCCAGCATTTT. Its translation is CASSLSGRYNQPQHF. The chain joins TRBV7-9 to TRBJ1-5; D remains unclear. The CDR3 is made up of 15 amino acids. The germline CDR1 and CDR2 sequences are SEHNR and FQNEAQ (reference sequence). V lost 2 bases and J lost 3, with 11 bases in between.

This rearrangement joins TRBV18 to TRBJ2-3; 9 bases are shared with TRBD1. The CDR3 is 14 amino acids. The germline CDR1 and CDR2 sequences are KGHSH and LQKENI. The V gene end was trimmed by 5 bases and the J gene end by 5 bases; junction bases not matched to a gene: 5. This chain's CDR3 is CASSYGQGRDTQYF. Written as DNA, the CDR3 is TGTGCCAGCTCATACGGACAGGGGAGAGATACGCAGTATTTT.

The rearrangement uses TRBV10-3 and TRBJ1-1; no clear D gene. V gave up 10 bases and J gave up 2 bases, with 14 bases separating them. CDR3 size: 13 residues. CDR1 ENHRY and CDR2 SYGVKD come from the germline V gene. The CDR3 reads CATAEGHNTEAFF. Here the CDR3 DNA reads TGTGCCACCGCCGAGGGTCACAACACTGAAGCTTTCTTT.

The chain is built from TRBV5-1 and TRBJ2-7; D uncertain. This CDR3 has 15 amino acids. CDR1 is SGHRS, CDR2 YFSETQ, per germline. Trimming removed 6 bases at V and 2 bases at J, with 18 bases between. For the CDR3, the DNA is TGCGCCAGCAACCCCCTCGATGGGTCCCCCTACGAGCAGTACTTC. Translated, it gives CASNPLDGSPYEQYF.

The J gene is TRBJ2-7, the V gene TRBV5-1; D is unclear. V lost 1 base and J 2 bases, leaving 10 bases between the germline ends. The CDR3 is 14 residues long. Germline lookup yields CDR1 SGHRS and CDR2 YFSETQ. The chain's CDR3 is CASSLFSSTYEQYF. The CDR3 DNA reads TGCGCCAGCAGCTTGTTTTCCAGCACCTACGAGCAGTACTTC.

CDR3 nucleotides: TGTGCCAGCAGTTTATTTTTTGGTCAGCCCCAGCATTTT. This encodes CASSLFFGQPQHF. The genes are TRBV27 and TRBJ1-5; D gene unclear. The germline V gene encodes CDR1 MNHEY and CDR2 SMNVEV (reference sequence). The V gene lost 1 base and the J gene lost 6 bases, with 7 bases spanning the gap. This CDR3 spans 13 amino acids.

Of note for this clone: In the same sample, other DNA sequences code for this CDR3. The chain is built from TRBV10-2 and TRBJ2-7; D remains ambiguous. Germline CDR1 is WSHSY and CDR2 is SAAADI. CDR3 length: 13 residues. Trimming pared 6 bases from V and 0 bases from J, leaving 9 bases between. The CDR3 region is CASSDSGSYEQYF. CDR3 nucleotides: TGCGCCAGCAGCGACTCGGGCTCCTACGAGCAGTACTTC.

CDR3 bases: TGTGCCAGCAGTGAAGCAGCAGGGTCCAACTATGGCTACACCTTC. Residues: CASSEAAGSNYGYTF. V is TRBV6-1 and J is TRBJ1-2, with a weak D call TRBD1 (5 bases). Germline V gene sequence: CDR1 MNHNS, CDR2 SASEGT. This CDR3 comprises 15 residues. The V end was cut by 0 bases, the J end by 2 bases, with 10 bases between.

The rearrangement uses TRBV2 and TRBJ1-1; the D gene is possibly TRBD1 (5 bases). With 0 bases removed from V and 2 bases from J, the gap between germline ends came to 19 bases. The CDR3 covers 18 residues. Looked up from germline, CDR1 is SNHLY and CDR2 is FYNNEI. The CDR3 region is CASSEAQMSGGPNTEAFF. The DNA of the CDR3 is TGTGCCAGCAGTGAAGCGCAAATGTCTGGGGGTCCAAACACTGAAGCTTTCTTT. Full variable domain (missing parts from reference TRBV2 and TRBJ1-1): EPEVTQTPSHQVTQMGQEVILRCVPISNHLYFYWYRQILGQKVEFLVSFYNNEISEKSEIFDDQFSVERPDGSNFTLKIRSTKLEDSAMYFCASSEAQMSGGPNTEAFFGQGTRLTVV.

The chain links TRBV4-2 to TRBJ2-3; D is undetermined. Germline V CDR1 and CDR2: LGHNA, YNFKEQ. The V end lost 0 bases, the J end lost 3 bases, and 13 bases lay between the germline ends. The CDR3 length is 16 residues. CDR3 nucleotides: TGTGCCAGCAGCCAAGATCGGGCTAGATTGACAGATACGCAGTATTTT. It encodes CASSQDRARLTDTQYF.

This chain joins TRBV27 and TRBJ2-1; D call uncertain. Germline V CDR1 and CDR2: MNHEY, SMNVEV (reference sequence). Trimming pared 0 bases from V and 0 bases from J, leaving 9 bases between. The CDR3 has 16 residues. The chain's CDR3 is CASSLSQAYSYNEQFF. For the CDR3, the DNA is TGTGCCAGCAGTTTATCGCAGGCTTACTCCTACAATGAGCAGTTCTTC.

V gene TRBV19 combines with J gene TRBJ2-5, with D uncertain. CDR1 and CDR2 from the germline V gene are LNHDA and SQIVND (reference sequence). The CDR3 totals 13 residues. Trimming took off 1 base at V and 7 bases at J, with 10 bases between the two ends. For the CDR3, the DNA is TGTGCCAGTAGTATAGGAACCGGTGGGACCCAGTACTTC. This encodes CASSIGTGGTQYF.